This T cell receptor beta chain was documented in a study of T-cell memory formation after mild COVID-19. This clonotype was detected ten times or more. This CDR3 has 18 residues. Germline lookup yields CDR1 SGHRS and CDR2 YFSETQ. After removal of 4 bases from V and 1 base from J, the junction contained 10 bases not matched to a gene. TCRdb processed the 5' RACE reads anew with MiXCR; each CDR3 protein has one entry. The data show some 410,000 distinct CDR3 sequences, with more than 20% seen just once and around 14% held by the top ten. This TCR was sampled from an adult woman who had mild COVID-19 (a few samples of this study predate the infection). Cell type and time point are not known. The sample consisted of PBMCs or a T cell subset sorted from them (not recorded which). The rearrangement joins TRBV5-1 to TRBJ2-2, with TRBD2 identical over 10 bases. DNA for the CDR3: TGCGCCAGCAGCCGATGGGGGCGGACTAGCGGGAACACCGGGGAGCTGTTTTTT. Its translation is CASSRWGRTSGNTGELFF.